This entry features one T cell receptor beta chain sequence. No cognate antigen has been identified for it. No much larger clonotype is one base removed from it; base qualities were not supplied. This record comes from a study of blood T cell repertoires in COVID-19 (dated by TCRdb to 2020 to 2021). Study-wide context: Collaborator samples came from the United States, Italy and Spain and covered acute and convalescent phases of COVID-19. The prospective study material was composed of cDNA or gDNA derived from T cells, B-cell-depleted T cells, or PBMCs. Deeply sampled blood TCRbeta repertoires from subjects exposed to, actively infected with, or recovered from COVID-19 were included in the dataset. The repertoires were released in a freely available public database meant as a resource for research on the immune response to SARS-CoV-2. The samples were drawn from the first 160 participants of the ongoing ImmuneRACE study and from roughly 1,300 subjects provided by 6 global collaborators. Sample metadata almost always included a de-identified subject ID, COVID-19 status, age in years and sex. Where available, HLA class I and class II types were obtained from metadata supplied by the sample provider rather than from assay-based typing.

One collaborating source in Seattle enrolled patients while the patients were actively infected and followed the patients over time throughout the course of disease. Each collaborating institution followed its own protocols to collect whole blood in K2EDTA tubes. Collaborator samples were shipped for TCRbeta analysis as frozen whole blood, isolated PBMCs, or DNA extracted from either sample type. What the work shows at the level of the full study, not this receptor alone: How much clinical and demographic metadata was included differed by source and by participant, and the metadata was provided uncurated.

TCRbeta CDR3 regions were amplified from genomic DNA by means of the immunoSEQ Assay, a bias-controlled multiplex PCR. Regarding the original processing steps: Within the assay, amplification of reference gene primers was used to estimate how many nucleated cells each sample contained. To quantify the absolute abundance of each unique TCRbeta CDR3 rearrangement, sequence reads were collapsed and filtered. For each sample, productive Simpson clonality was calculated as the square root of Simpson's diversity index across productive rearrangements. Here the immuneACCESS table is served through TCRdb, limited to in-frame sequences with V and J called. Missing clones are a known gap in these copies; in checked studies unresolved V genes cover under half, and the rest lacks a known reason. D and trimming were read from the DNA, whereas the V and J calls and clone size are those reported in that table. The sample table holds 540,000 or so clones, of which around nine tenths were seen once. The biggest ten clones account for roughly 8% of the sample.

V and J lose 4 bases and 1 base, and a span of 10 bases separates them. Via the germline V gene (reference sequence), CDR1 is SGHNT and CDR2 YYREEE. The CDR3 has 14 amino acids, counting the end cysteine and phenylalanine. Of all the DNA, just the CDR3 is kept, 42 bases in frame from base 1. This receptor was obtained from a woman in her 50s with COVID-19, enrolled during active disease. The receptor chain draws on TRBV5-4 and TRBJ2-3; no D segment can be confidently identified. The source material was peripheral blood. DNA sequence: TGTGCCAGCAGCCAAGAGTCGGGCACAGATACGCAGTATTTT. Its coded protein is CASSQESGTDTQYF. Beyond the CDR3, the reference TRBV5-4 and TRBJ2-3 genes provide the residues; the full variable domain reads: ETGVTQSPTHLIKTRGQQVTLRCSSQSGHNTVSWYQQALGQGPQFIFQYYREEENGRGNFPPRFSGLQFPNYSSELNVNALELDDSALYLCASSQESGTDTQYFGPGTRLTVL.